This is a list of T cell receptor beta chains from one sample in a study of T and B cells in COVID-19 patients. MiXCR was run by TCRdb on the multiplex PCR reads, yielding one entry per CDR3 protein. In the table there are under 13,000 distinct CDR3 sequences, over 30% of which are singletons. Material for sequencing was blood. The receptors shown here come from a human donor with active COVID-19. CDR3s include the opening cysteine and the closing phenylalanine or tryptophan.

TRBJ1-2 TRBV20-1 CSATSGQKNYGYTF
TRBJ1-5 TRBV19 CASSPQINQPQHF
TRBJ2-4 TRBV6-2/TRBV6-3 CASRGTSEGAKNIQYF
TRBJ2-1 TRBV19 CASSIRTVDEQFF
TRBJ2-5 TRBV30 CAWSLGTSGGKETQYF
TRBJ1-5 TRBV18 CASSPGDGENQPQHF
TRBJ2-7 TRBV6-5 CASSYSRGREQYF
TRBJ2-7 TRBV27 CASSLNPTVPSYEQYF
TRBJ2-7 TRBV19 CASLGTGHF
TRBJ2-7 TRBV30 CAWSRETGPSYEQYF
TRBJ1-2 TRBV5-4 CASSPGQGANYGYTF
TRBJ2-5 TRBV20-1 CSARDEPGTPYQETQYF
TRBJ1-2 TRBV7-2 CASSSRQGADYGYTF
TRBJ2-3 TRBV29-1 CSVVGREADTQYF
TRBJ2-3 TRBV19 CASSFKQGPDTQYF
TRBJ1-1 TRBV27 CASSYGGGTEAFF
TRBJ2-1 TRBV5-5 CASSFGQRYNEQFF
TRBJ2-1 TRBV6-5 CASSSHRGTVLEQFF